The clone carrying this T cell receptor (beta chain) appeared a single time. Antigen: not known. The sample comes from a study of human thymus T cells. Overall study findings and caveats: Thymic and blood repertoires showed apparently biased V and J gene usage.

Germline CDR1 reads MNHEY; CDR2 reads SMNVEV (reference sequence). The V end lost 6 bases, the J end lost 6 bases, and 12 bases lay between the germline ends. This CDR3 has 13 amino acids. Thymus specimens were resections from corrective heart surgery. The assay was immunoSEQ multiplex PCR, and TCRdb's table has in-frame clones only and misses some. Of 100,000 to 150,000 clones in the sample, just under 95% were seen once. This chain uses TRBV27 with TRBJ2-1; D is unresolved. This TCR derives from a boy in the first two years of life with a congenital heart defect but otherwise immunologically healthy. The sample consisted of thymus tissue. CDR3 protein: CASSSPISNEQFF. In nucleotides, the CDR3 is TGTGCCAGCAGCTCCCCGATCTCCAATGAGCAGTTCTTC.